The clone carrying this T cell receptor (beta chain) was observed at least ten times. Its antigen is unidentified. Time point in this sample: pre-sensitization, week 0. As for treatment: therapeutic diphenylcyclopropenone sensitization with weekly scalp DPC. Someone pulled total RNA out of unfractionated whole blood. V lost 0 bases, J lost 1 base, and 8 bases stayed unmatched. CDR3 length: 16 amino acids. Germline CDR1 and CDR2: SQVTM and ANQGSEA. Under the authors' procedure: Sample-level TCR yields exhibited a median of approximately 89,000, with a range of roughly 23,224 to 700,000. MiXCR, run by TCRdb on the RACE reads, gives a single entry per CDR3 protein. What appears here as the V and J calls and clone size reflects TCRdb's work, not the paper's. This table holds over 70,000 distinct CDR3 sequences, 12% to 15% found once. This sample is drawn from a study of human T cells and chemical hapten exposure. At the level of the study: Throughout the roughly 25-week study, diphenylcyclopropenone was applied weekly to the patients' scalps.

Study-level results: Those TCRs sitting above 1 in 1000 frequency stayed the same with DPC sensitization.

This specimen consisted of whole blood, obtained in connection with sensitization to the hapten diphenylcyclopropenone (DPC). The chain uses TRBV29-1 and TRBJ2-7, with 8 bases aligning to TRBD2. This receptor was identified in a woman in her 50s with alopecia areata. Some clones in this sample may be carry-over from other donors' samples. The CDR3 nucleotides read TGCAGCGTTGAAGATCTTCGCGGGAGGCCGTCCTACGAGCAGTACTTC. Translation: CSVEDLRGRPSYEQYF.